The 30 T cell receptor beta chains below all came from one sample that was sequenced in a study of blood T cell repertoires in COVID-19. Profiling relied on immunoSEQ multiplex PCR, and the TCRdb table lists in-frame clones only, not all of them. Of 70,000 to 100,000 clones listed, more than 85% are singletons. Input material: peripheral blood. Receptors originate from a man between 60 and 75 years old with acute or convalescent COVID-19.

The J gene is TRBJ1-1, the V gene TRBV28; D gene ambiguous. Trimming removed 4 bases at V and 2 bases at J, with 2 bases between. Per germline, CDR1 MDHEN and CDR2 SYDVKM. CDR3 length: 11 residues. As DNA, the CDR3 is TGTGCCAGCAGTTCAAACACTGAAGCTTTCTTT. This sequence encodes CASSSNTEAFF.

The rearrangement links TRBV5-1 to TRBJ2-5, with D possibly TRBD1 on 6 matching bases. V lost 3 bases to trimming and J lost 4 bases, with 10 bases between them. Germline CDR1 SGHRS, CDR2 YFSETQ. The CDR3 covers 13 residues. The CDR3 DNA is TGCGCCAGCAGCTCAGGGGCGAGAGAGACCCAGTACTTC. Its protein product is CASSSGARETQYF. The complete variable domain, with remaining parts taken from reference TRBV5-1 and TRBJ2-5, reads KAGVTQTPRYLIKTRGQQVTLSCSPISGHRSVSWYQQTPGQGLQFLFEYFSETQRNKGNFPGRFSGRQFSNSRSEMNVSTLELGDSALYLCASSSGARETQYFGPGTRLLVL.

The chain has TRBV10-1 and TRBJ2-7; TRBD1 is a possible D gene (5 bases). Germline lookup yields CDR1 WNHNN and CDR2 SYGVQD (reference sequence). The CDR3 has 16 amino acids. With 2 bases removed from V and 7 bases from J, the gap between germline ends came to 21 bases. In DNA form, the CDR3 reads TGCGCCAGCAGTGAGGCTGAGGACACCGCGGCTAGGGAGCAGTACTTC. It yields the protein CASSEAEDTAAREQYF.

The chain is built from TRBV10-3 and TRBJ2-1; 9 bases are shared with TRBD2. CDR1 is ENHRY and CDR2 is SYGVKD in the germline V gene. The CDR3 sequence is 14 residues long. V shed 8 bases and J 7 bases; nucleotides not matched to a gene: 9. This CDR3 reads CAIGGRGALNEQFF. In DNA, the CDR3 is TGTGCCATCGGCGGGAGGGGGGCTTTAAATGAGCAGTTCTTC.

The chain combines TRBV5-1 with TRBJ1-4; 7 bases fit TRBD1. The V gene's germline CDR1 is SGHRS and CDR2 YFSETQ. With V trimmed by 4 bases and J by 8 bases, 8 bases remained unmatched. CDR3 size: 14 residues. CDR3 bases: TGCGCCAGCAGCCCTGGGACAGCAAGGGAAAAACTGTTTTTT. Translated: CASSPGTAREKLFF.

V gene TRBV7-7 combines with J gene TRBJ2-2; a weak D match, TRBD1 (5 bases). Germline assignment: CDR1 SSHAT and CDR2 FNYEAQ (reference sequence). The CDR3 contains 13 residues. CDR3 in amino acids: CASSTGLGGELFF. The CDR3 bases are TGTGCTAGCTCTACAGGTCTTGGCGGGGAGCTGTTTTTT.

The CDR3 DNA sequence: TGTGCCAGCAGCTTAGGTCTAGCGGGAACCTACGAGCAGTACTTC. This sequence encodes CASSLGLAGTYEQYF. The rearrangement links TRBV7-9 to TRBJ2-7; 9 nucleotides agree with TRBD2. The trim removed 1 base at V and 2 bases at J, leaving 3 bases unmatched. The CDR3 covers 15 residues. The germline V gene encodes CDR1 SEHNR and CDR2 FQNEAQ (reference sequence).

The chain joins TRBV10-3 to TRBJ2-5; 15 bases match TRBD2. This CDR3 is built from 14 residues. The germline V gene encodes CDR1 ENHRY and CDR2 SYGVKD. V trimming: 10 bases; J trimming: 7 bases; junction bases outside the gene matches: 7. This CDR3 reads CATGLAGGQGTQYF. CDR3 in DNA: TGTGCCACGGGACTAGCGGGGGGCCAGGGGACCCAGTACTTC.

Comments on this clone: Additional DNA sequences in this sample encode the identical CDR3. The chain links TRBV7-9 to TRBJ2-7, with unresolved D. This CDR3 is built from 12 residues. Germline assignment: CDR1 SEHNR and CDR2 FQNEAQ (reference sequence). V lost 3 bases to trimming and J lost 0 bases, with 3 bases between them. This chain's CDR3 is CASSLSSYEQYF. CDR3 DNA sequence: TGTGCCAGCAGCTTGAGCTCCTACGAGCAGTACTTC. Based on the CDR3 plus reference TRBV7-9 and TRBJ2-7, the full variable domain is DTGVSQNPRHKITKRGQNVTFRCDPISEHNRLYWYRQTLGQGPEFLTYFQNEAQLEKSRLLSDRFSAERPKGSFSTLEIQRTEQGDSAMYLCASSLSSYEQYFGPGTRLTVT.

Here the CDR3 DNA reads TGTGCCAGCAACCCGGACAGGGGAGGTGAAAAACTGTTTTTT. Translating gives CASNPDRGGEKLFF. The V gene is TRBV2, the J gene TRBJ1-4, with 9 bases identical to TRBD1. J lost 7 bases, V lost 7 bases, and 7 bases had no gene match. From germline, CDR1 is SNHLY and CDR2 FYNNEI. The CDR3 contains 14 residues.

This clone was counted once. The rearrangement links TRBV27 to TRBJ1-2; D uncertain. This CDR3 is built from 14 residues. The germline CDR1 and CDR2 sequences are MNHEY and SMNVEV (reference sequence). V lost 2 bases and J 2 bases, leaving 9 bases between the germline ends. CDR3 in amino acids: CASSLERGNYGYTF. CDR3 in DNA: TGTGCCAGCAGTTTAGAACGGGGAAACTATGGCTACACCTTC.

The chain combines TRBV28 with TRBJ2-7; TRBD1 matches 8 bases. CDR3 length: 13 amino acids. V was clipped by 8 bases and J by 4 bases; unmatched bases: 7. Per the germline V gene, CDR1 is MDHEN and CDR2 is SYDVKM. The CDR3 region is CASGQGAGYEQYF. The CDR3 bases are TGTGCCAGCGGTCAGGGGGCCGGTTACGAGCAGTACTTC.

This clone was recorded once. V usage is TRBV6-5 and J usage is TRBJ2-3; 7 bases align to TRBD1. This CDR3 contains 15 residues. The V and J ends lost 6 bases and 3 bases, in that order; junction bases with no gene match: 9. The germline CDR1 and CDR2 sequences are MNHEY and SVGAGI. CDR3 in DNA: TGTGCCAGCAGGGTGACAGGGATGGGGACAGATACGCAGTATTTT. Translation gives CASRVTGMGTDTQYF.

The chain carries TRBV6-5 and TRBJ2-3; 8 bases match TRBD2. Unmatched junction bases numbered 5, after V lost 6 bases and J lost 3 bases. CDR3 length: 14 residues. Per the germline V gene, CDR1 is MNHEY and CDR2 is SVGAGI. The CDR3 region has the DNA TGTGCCAGCAGCGGGAGGGCCAGAACAGATACGCAGTATTTT. Residues: CASSGRARTDTQYF.

CDR3 DNA sequence: TGTGCCAGCCAACTAGCGGCTGGGGCCTACAATGAGCAGTTCTTC. Encoded protein: CASQLAAGAYNEQFF. The chain couples TRBV6-5 to TRBJ2-1, with 8 positions matching TRBD2. J was trimmed by 2 bases and V by 8 bases; bases with no gene match: 8. The CDR3 extends over 15 amino acids. Looked up from germline, CDR1 is MNHEY and CDR2 is SVGAGI.

The chain combines TRBV6-6 with TRBJ2-2, with D possibly being TRBD2 (7 bases). The germline V gene encodes CDR1 MNHNY and CDR2 SVGAGI (reference sequence). Trimming cost V 1 base and J 5 bases, with 14 bases left between them. This CDR3 is 16 amino acids long. Here the CDR3 DNA reads TGTGCCAGCAGTTACTTTAGGGGAGGGGGGACCGGGGAGCTGTTTTTT. Its protein product is CASSYFRGGGTGELFF.

The chain combines TRBV28 with TRBJ1-1; TRBD1 agrees at 7 bases. The germline CDR1 and CDR2 sequences are MDHEN and SYDVKM. Trimming took 4 bases from V and 3 from J; bases not matched to a gene: 8. This CDR3 has 15 amino acids. CDR3 residues: CASSSLGQVHTEAFF. As DNA, the CDR3 is TGTGCCAGCAGTTCCCTAGGACAGGTTCACACTGAAGCTTTCTTT.

This clone was recorded only once. The V gene is TRBV4-3, the J gene TRBJ1-1, with a possible D match to TRBD1 (5 bases). Per germline, CDR1 LGHNA and CDR2 YSLEER. The V end lost 4 bases, the J end lost 1 base, and 7 bases lay between the germline ends. The CDR3 has 13 amino acids. The CDR3 DNA follows: TGCGCCAGCAGCCGGAGGGGGAACACTGAAGCTTTCTTT. It specifies CASSRRGNTEAFF.

J is TRBJ2-6 and V is TRBV19; D is unresolved. The CDR3 is made up of 17 amino acids. Deletions cut 3 bases from V and 0 bases from J, with 12 bases between. Germline lookup yields CDR1 LNHDA and CDR2 SQIVND (reference sequence). CDR3 DNA sequence: TGTGCCAGTAGTATCACCCTAATTGCCTCTGGGGCCAACGTCCTGACTTTC. This encodes CASSITLIASGANVLTF.

This clone was seen a few times. This sequence joins TRBV15 and TRBJ2-7; 8 nucleotides agree with TRBD1. The germline V gene encodes CDR1 LNHNV and CDR2 YYDKDF (reference sequence). The length of the CDR3 is 15 residues. J was trimmed by 6 bases and V by 1 base; bases with no gene match: 8. The chain's CDR3 is CATSRGAGGSREQYF. CDR3 DNA sequence: TGTGCCACCAGCAGAGGGGCAGGGGGCAGTCGCGAGCAGTACTTC.

V is TRBV4-2 and J is TRBJ2-6, with D maybe TRBD1 (8 bases). Trimming removed 4 bases at V and 0 bases at J, with 22 bases between. The CDR3 consists of 20 residues. Germline lookup yields CDR1 LGHNA and CDR2 YNFKEQ. DNA of the CDR3: TGTGCCAGCAGCCGAGAGACCTTAACAGGGGGGGGCTCTGGGGCCAACGTCCTGACTTTC. It specifies CASSRETLTGGGSGANVLTF.

The rearrangement joins TRBV6-5 to TRBJ1-5, with 10 bases aligning to TRBD1. Germline V gene data show CDR1 as MNHEY and CDR2 as SVGAGI. The CDR3 runs 14 residues. Trimming removed 6 bases from V and 1 base from J; junction bases left unmatched: 0. The chain's CDR3 is CASRDRGSNQPQHF. The CDR3 nucleotides read TGTGCCAGCAGGGACAGGGGGAGCAATCAGCCCCAGCATTTT.

This clone occurred a few times. The rearrangement links TRBV5-6 to TRBJ1-1; TRBD1 matches 8 bases. The CDR3 covers 14 residues. Germline loops: CDR1 SGHDT, CDR2 YYEEEE. V shed 5 bases, J shed 1 base, and the junction held 4 bases outside the gene matches. CDR3 coding DNA: TGTGCCAGCAGGGCCGGGACAGGGAACACTGAAGCTTTCTTT. Protein product: CASRAGTGNTEAFF. Variable domain in full (rest from reference TRBV5-6 and TRBJ1-1): DAGVTQSPTHLIKTRGQQVTLRCSPKSGHDTVSWYQQALGQGPQFIFQYYEEEERQRGNFPDRFSGHQFPNYSSELNVNALLLGDSALYLCASRAGTGNTEAFFGQGTRLTVV.

The CDR3 coding sequence is TGCAGTGCTAGTAGAGGGGGCCTGTTGGGTGAGCAGTTCTTC. It codes for CSASRGGLLGEQFF. This chain uses TRBV20-1 with TRBJ2-1; 7 bases match TRBD1. Unmatched junction bases numbered 11, after V lost 3 bases and J lost 9 bases. The CDR3 is 14 residues long. Germline CDR1 DFQATT, CDR2 SNEGSKA (reference sequence).

The rearrangement joins TRBV11-2 to TRBJ2-1; 13 bases line up with TRBD2. This CDR3 region has 16 residues. With 4 bases clipped from V and 3 bases from J, the junction kept 3 bases outside the gene matches. The germline V gene encodes CDR1 SGHAT and CDR2 FQNNGV. The CDR3 DNA is TGTGCCAGCAGCTCCGGGACTAGCGGGGTCTACAATGAGCAGTTCTTC. Translating gives CASSSGTSGVYNEQFF.

This clone was seen only once. The chain uses TRBV5-1 and TRBJ2-1; D unresolved. V was pared by 4 bases and J by 0 bases, with 14 bases between. Germline V gene sequence: CDR1 SGHRS, CDR2 YFSETQ. The CDR3 length is 16 residues. As DNA, the CDR3 is TGCGCCAGCAGCAGGATGACGGCTAGCTCCTACAATGAGCAGTTCTTC. Its protein is CASSRMTASSYNEQFF.

The chain is built from TRBV9 and TRBJ1-2; weak D call: TRBD1 (6 bases). This CDR3 region has 15 residues. In germline, CDR1 is SGDLS, CDR2 YYNGEE. V lost 3 bases and J lost 4, with 16 bases in between. The CDR3 nucleotides are TGTGCCAGCAGCGGGTACAGGGAAAGCGGCTATGGCTACACCTTC. It specifies CASSGYRESGYGYTF.

V and J are TRBV5-1 and TRBJ1-6; no reliable D call. CDR3 length: 13 residues. V was shortened by 1 base and J by 6 bases, with 5 bases between the two germline ends. From germline, CDR1 is SGHRS and CDR2 YFSETQ. CDR3 amino acids: CASSLHSNSPLHF. The CDR3 nucleotides read TGCGCCAGCAGCTTGCACTCTAATTCACCCCTCCACTTT.

The J gene is TRBJ2-1, the V gene TRBV7-2, with TRBD1 matching 7 bases. The germline gives CDR1 SGHTA, CDR2 FQGNSA. The CDR3 has 14 residues. V trimming: 6 bases; J trimming: 3 bases; junction bases outside the gene matches: 5. The CDR3 sequence is CASSFRDSYNEQFF. The CDR3, as DNA: TGTGCCAGCAGTTTCCGGGACAGCTACAATGAGCAGTTCTTC.

The V and J genes are TRBV30 and TRBJ1-2, with TRBD1 matching 7 bases. V shed 7 bases, J shed 5 bases, and the junction held 7 bases outside the gene matches. Germline V gene sequence: CDR1 GTSNPN, CDR2 SVGIG (reference sequence). The CDR3 contains 12 residues. CDR3 nucleotide sequence: TGTGCCTACGAGACAGGGCAGTATGGCTACACCTTC. Amino acids: CAYETGQYGYTF.